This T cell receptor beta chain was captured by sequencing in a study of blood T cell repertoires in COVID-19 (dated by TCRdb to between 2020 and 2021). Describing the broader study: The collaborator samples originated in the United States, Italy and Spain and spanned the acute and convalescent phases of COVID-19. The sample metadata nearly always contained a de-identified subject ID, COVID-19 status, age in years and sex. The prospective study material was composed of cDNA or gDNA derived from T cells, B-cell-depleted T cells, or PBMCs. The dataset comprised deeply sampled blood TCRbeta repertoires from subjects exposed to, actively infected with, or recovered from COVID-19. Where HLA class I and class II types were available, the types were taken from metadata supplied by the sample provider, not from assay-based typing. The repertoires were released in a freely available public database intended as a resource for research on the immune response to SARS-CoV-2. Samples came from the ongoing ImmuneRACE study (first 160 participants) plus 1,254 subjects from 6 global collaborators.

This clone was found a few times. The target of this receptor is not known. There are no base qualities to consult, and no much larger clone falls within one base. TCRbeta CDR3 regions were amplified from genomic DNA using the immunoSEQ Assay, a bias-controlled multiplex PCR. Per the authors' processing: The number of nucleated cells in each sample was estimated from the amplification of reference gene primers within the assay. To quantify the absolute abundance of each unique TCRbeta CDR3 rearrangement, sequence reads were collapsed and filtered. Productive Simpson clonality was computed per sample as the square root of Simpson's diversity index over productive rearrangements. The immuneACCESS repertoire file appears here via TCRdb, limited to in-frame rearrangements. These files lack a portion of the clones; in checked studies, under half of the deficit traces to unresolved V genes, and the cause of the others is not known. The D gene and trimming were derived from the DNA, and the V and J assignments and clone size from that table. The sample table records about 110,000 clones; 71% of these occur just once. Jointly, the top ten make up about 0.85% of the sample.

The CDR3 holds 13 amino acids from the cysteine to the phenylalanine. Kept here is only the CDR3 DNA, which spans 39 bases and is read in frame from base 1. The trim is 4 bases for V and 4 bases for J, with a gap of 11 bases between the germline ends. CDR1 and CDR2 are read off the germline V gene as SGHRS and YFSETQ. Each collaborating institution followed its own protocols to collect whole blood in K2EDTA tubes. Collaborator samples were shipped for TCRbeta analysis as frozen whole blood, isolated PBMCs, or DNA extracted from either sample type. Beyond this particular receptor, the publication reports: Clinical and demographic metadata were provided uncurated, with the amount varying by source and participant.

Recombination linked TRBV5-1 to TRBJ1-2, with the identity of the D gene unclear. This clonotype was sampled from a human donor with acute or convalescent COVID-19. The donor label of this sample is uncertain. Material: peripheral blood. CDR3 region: CASSPDTSYGYTF. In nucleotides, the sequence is TGCGCCAGCAGCCCCGACACATCCTATGGCTACACCTTC.